The 22 T cell receptor beta chains below come from one sample, sequenced in a study of blood T cell repertoires in COVID-19. Profiled with immunoSEQ multiplex PCR; TCRdb holds only in-frame clones, not every one. Among around 120,000 clones listed, 70% to 80% were seen once. What was sequenced was peripheral blood. These receptors were taken from a human donor in a cohort sampled during active COVID-19.

This chain uses TRBV18 with TRBJ1-5, with 9 bases matching TRBD1. The trim removed 1 base at V and 1 base at J, leaving 11 bases unmatched. CDR3 length equals 19 residues. Germline V gene data show CDR1 as KGHSH and CDR2 as LQKENI. CDR3 sequence reads: CASSPLGLAGTGSNQPQHF. The DNA for the CDR3 is TGTGCCAGCTCACCACTGGGCCTGGCGGGGACAGGGAGCAATCAGCCCCAGCATTTT.

This chain uses TRBV6-4 with TRBJ1-1, with 8 bases aligning to TRBD1. V shed 3 bases, J shed 6 bases, and the junction held 3 bases outside the gene matches. This CDR3 is built from 13 residues. Germline assignment: CDR1 MRHNA and CDR2 SNTAGT. CDR3 nucleotides: TGTGCCAGCAGTGAGGACAGGGCCCCTGAAGCTTTCTTT. It encodes CASSEDRAPEAFF.

The genes are TRBV19 and TRBJ2-5; perhaps TRBD2 as D (7 bases). This CDR3 contains 14 residues. The V gene's germline CDR1 is LNHDA and CDR2 SQIVND (reference sequence). V was clipped by 8 bases and J by 2 bases, with 15 bases between them. The CDR3, as DNA: TGTGCCAGTCGCGAGGGGGGGCTTCAAGAGACCCAGTACTTC. Amino acids: CASREGGLQETQYF.

This clone was seen more than once but under ten times. The genes are TRBV9 and TRBJ2-5; D may be TRBD2 (6 bases). Germline assignment: CDR1 SGDLS and CDR2 YYNGEE. The CDR3 extends over 14 amino acids. Trimming shortened V by 0 bases and J by 3 bases, and 9 bases separated the two germline ends. DNA of the CDR3: TGTGCCAGCAGCGTAGCTCCGGGGGAAGAGACCCAGTACTTC. Protein: CASSVAPGEETQYF.

This chain links TRBV5-1 with TRBJ2-7; 9 nucleotides match TRBD1. The CDR3 totals 15 residues. Germline CDR1 and CDR2: SGHRS and YFSETQ. V was pared by 4 bases and J by 3 bases, with 8 bases of the junction left unmatched. The CDR3 sequence is CASSTPETGGYEQYF. CDR3 sequence (DNA): TGCGCCAGCAGCACCCCCGAGACAGGGGGCTACGAGCAGTACTTC.

The rearrangement joins TRBV24-1 to TRBJ1-2, with TRBD1 matching over 7 bases. J was trimmed by 2 bases and V by 3 bases; bases with no gene match: 8. CDR1 is KGHDR and CDR2 is SFDVKD in the germline V gene. CDR3 length equals 16 residues. The CDR3: CATSDGGTAINYGYTF. The CDR3 DNA follows: TGTGCCACCAGTGATGGCGGGACAGCCATCAACTATGGCTACACCTTC.

The J gene is TRBJ2-3, the V gene TRBV18; D ambiguous. Trimming pared 4 bases from V and 2 bases from J, leaving 7 bases between. CDR1 and CDR2 from the germline V gene are KGHSH and LQKENI. The CDR3 runs 13 residues. Here the CDR3 DNA reads TGTGCCAGCTCACTATCTTTCACAGATACGCAGTATTTT. It yields the protein CASSLSFTDTQYF.

The V call is TRBV7-2, the J call TRBJ1-3; 8 positions match TRBD1. The ends lost 6 bases at V and 4 bases at J; junction bases unmatched: 11. The CDR3 runs 16 residues. Per the germline V gene, CDR1 is SGHTA and CDR2 is FQGNSA. The CDR3 spells CASRSLDRAKGNTIYF. CDR3 DNA sequence: TGTGCCAGCAGATCCTTGGACAGGGCGAAAGGAAACACCATATATTTT.

The DNA for the CDR3 is TGCAGCGTTGGGGGACTAGAGCCTGAGCAGTTCTTC. Translating it yields CSVGGLEPEQFF. The chain has TRBV29-1 and TRBJ2-1, with 8 bases fitting TRBD2. CDR1 is SQVTM and CDR2 is ANQGSEA in the germline V gene. V shed 4 bases, J shed 9 bases, and the junction held 5 bases outside the gene matches. The CDR3 spans 12 residues.

This clone showed up just a few times. The chain has TRBV5-8 and TRBJ1-4, with 11 bases aligning to TRBD1. V dropped 4 bases and J dropped 8; count of bases not matched to a gene: 4. CDR1 SGHTS and CDR2 YDEGEE come from the germline V gene. This CDR3 has 14 amino acids. The CDR3 spells CASSRGQGAEKLFF. The CDR3 DNA reads TGTGCCAGCAGCCGTGGACAGGGGGCAGAAAAACTGTTTTTT.

A remark on this clone: One end of the junction fails to match germline, which may point to a read error. V usage is TRBV5-5 and J usage is TRBJ1-4; 7 bases map to TRBD1. Germline CDR1 reads SGHKS; CDR2 reads YYEKEE (reference sequence). The CDR3 runs to 12 residues. CDR3 DNA: TGTGCCAGCAGCTTGGAGGGACAGACCCTACGGTTT. It is translated as CASSLEGQTLRF.

A single count supports this clone. The chain recombines TRBV6-5 with TRBJ2-7, with TRBD2 identical over 7 bases. V gave up 0 bases and J gave up 4 bases; unmatched junction bases: 9. Per germline, CDR1 MNHEY and CDR2 SVGAGI. CDR3 size: 16 residues. CDR3 sequence: CASSYSFGSGMYEQYF. CDR3 in DNA: TGTGCCAGCAGTTACTCGTTTGGGAGCGGGATGTACGAGCAGTACTTC.

This chain connects TRBV6-5 to TRBJ2-5; 7 bases map to TRBD2. V lost 2 bases to trimming and J lost 5 bases; unmatched junction nucleotides: 8. The germline V gene encodes CDR1 MNHEY and CDR2 SVGAGI. The CDR3 loop spans 15 amino acids. DNA of the CDR3: TGTGCCAGCAGTTACGGGGGGGACGGCCGGGAGACCCAGTACTTC. The encoded protein is CASSYGGDGRETQYF.

The chain is built from TRBV10-3 and TRBJ2-2; possible D gene TRBD2, 6 bases. V gave up 6 bases and J gave up 4 bases, with 12 bases separating them. The CDR3 is 14 residues long. Germline CDR1 reads ENHRY; CDR2 reads SYGVKD. The CDR3 reads CAISAEGGTGELFF. For the CDR3, the DNA is TGTGCCATCAGCGCCGAGGGAGGCACCGGGGAGCTGTTTTTT.

This rearrangement joins TRBV7-9 to TRBJ1-2; 7 bases fit TRBD1. This CDR3 comprises 15 residues. V lost 1 base, J lost 7 bases, and 9 bases stayed unmatched. In germline, CDR1 is SEHNR, CDR2 FQNEAQ (reference sequence). As DNA, the CDR3 is TGTGCCAGCAGCTTAGTTGACAGGGACAAGGGTGGCTACACCTTC. Its protein product is CASSLVDRDKGGYTF.

This clone appeared once. This chain joins TRBV15 and TRBJ1-1; D unclear. Per the germline V gene, CDR1 is LNHNV and CDR2 is YYDKDF (reference sequence). CDR3 length equals 15 residues. V dropped 0 bases and J dropped 0 bases, with 8 bases sitting between them. The CDR3 spells CATSRDITLNTEAFF. The CDR3 DNA reads as TGTGCCACCAGCAGAGACATCACTCTGAACACTGAAGCTTTCTTT.

This clone has a single count. The V call is TRBV5-4, the J call TRBJ1-1; TRBD1 agrees at 10 bases. The CDR3 length is 13 residues. The V and J ends lost 4 bases and 7 bases, in that order; junction bases with no gene match: 4. Germline-derived CDR1 and CDR2 are SGHNT and YYREEE (reference sequence). In DNA, the CDR3 is TGTGCCAGCAGCGCGGGACAGGGGATTGAAGCTTTCTTT. It encodes CASSAGQGIEAFF.

The genes are TRBV5-6 and TRBJ1-1; TRBD1 matches at 10 bases. The germline gives CDR1 SGHDT, CDR2 YYEEEE. The CDR3 covers 15 residues. J gave up 11 bases and V 4 bases, and 14 bases lay outside the gene matches. CDR3 region: CASSTRTGGLFMAFF. The CDR3 DNA sequence: TGTGCCAGCAGCACTCGGACAGGGGGGTTATTTATGGCTTTCTTT.

The V call is TRBV7-3, the J call TRBJ1-2, with TRBD1 identical over 7 bases. The V gene end was trimmed by 5 bases and the J gene end by 7 bases; junction bases not matched to a gene: 7. The length of the CDR3 is 13 residues. Germline V gene lookup returns CDR1 SGHTA and CDR2 FQGTGA. Written as DNA, the CDR3 is TGTGCCAGCAGCCCCGGGAGGGGGCTTGGCTACACCTTC. This translates into CASSPGRGLGYTF.

The genes are TRBV7-2 and TRBJ2-2, with D unclear. Between the trimmed V and J ends, which lost 8 bases and 7 bases, there was a span of 11 bases. The CDR3 contains 12 residues. CDR1 and CDR2 from the germline V gene are SGHTA and FQGNSA. The CDR3 bases are TGTGCCAGCCGAGAACTCTTCGGGGAGCTGTTTTTT. This gives the protein CASRELFGELFF.

This chain uses TRBV7-2 with TRBJ2-2; tentative D call: TRBD1 (5 bases). The V end lost 4 bases, the J end lost 6 bases, and 9 bases lay between the germline ends. The CDR3 runs 13 residues. Germline loops: CDR1 SGHTA, CDR2 FQGNSA. This CDR3 reads CASSSQGAGELFF. The CDR3 DNA follows: TGTGCCAGCAGCTCCCAGGGTGCCGGGGAGCTGTTTTTT.

This clone was recorded once. This chain links TRBV6-6 with TRBJ2-5, with D perhaps matching TRBD2 (6 bases). The CDR3 contains 14 residues. From germline, CDR1 is MNHNY and CDR2 SVGAGI (reference sequence). V lost 2 bases and J 1 base, leaving 8 bases between the germline ends. This chain's CDR3 is CASSYLARQETQYF. In DNA, the CDR3 is TGTGCCAGCAGTTACCTAGCGCGCCAAGAGACCCAGTACTTC.